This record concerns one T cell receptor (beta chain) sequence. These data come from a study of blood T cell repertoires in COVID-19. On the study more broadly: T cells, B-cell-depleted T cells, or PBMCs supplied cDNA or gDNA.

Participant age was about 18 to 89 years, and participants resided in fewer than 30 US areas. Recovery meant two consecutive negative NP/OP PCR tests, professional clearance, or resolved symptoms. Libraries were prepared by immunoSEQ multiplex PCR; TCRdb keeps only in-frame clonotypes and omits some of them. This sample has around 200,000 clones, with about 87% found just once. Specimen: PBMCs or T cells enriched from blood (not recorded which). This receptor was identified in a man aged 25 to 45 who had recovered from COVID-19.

CDR3 protein: CASSGGGYTF. As DNA, the CDR3 is TGTGCCAGCAGCGGAGGTGGCTACACCTTC. V gene TRBV9 combines with J gene TRBJ1-2; D is uncertain. Trimming shortened V by 3 bases and J by 7 bases, and 4 bases separated the two germline ends. The CDR3 contains 10 residues. The germline CDR1 and CDR2 sequences are SGDLS and YYNGEE.